This is a list of T cell receptor beta chains from one sample in a study of T-cell reconstitution after alpha-beta-depleted transplantation in children. TCRdb reanalysed the PCR reads using MiXCR and keeps one entry per CDR3 protein. The top ten hold around 10% of the sample, which has a few hundred thousand distinct CDR3 sequences, roughly 8.2% seen once. The material sequenced was peripheral blood, taken 360 days after TCRalphabeta/CD19-depleted stem cell transplant. The receptors were gathered from a female patient between 2 and 15 years old who had a stem cell transplant for Fanconi anemia, so the T cells may come from the graft donor. Each CDR3 is given with its conserved first and last residue. A D gene is named only where the DNA matches it firmly. Clone size appears in some rows only: once, few, many, or a class for an expanded clone.

j_gene | v_gene | abundance | d_gene | CDR3aa | CDR3nt
TRBJ1-2 | TRBV15 | few | NA | CATSETGGSAGYTF | TGTGCCACCAGCGAGACGGGGGGATCGGCTGGCTACACCTTC
TRBJ2-3 | TRBV10-3 | NA | TRBD2 | CAISESIAGGGTDTQYF | TGTGCCATCAGTGAGTCGATAGCGGGGGGGGGCACAGATACGCAGTATTTT
TRBJ2-1 | TRBV7-2 | NA | TRBD2 | CASSFTGGSSYNEQFF | TGTGCCAGCAGCTTCACGGGGGGGAGCTCCTACAATGAGCAGTTCTTC
TRBJ1-5 | TRBV6-1 | few | TRBD1 | CASYRGGGRGSNQPQHF | TGTGCCAGCTACAGGGGAGGCGGCCGCGGCAGCAATCAGCCCCAGCATTTT
TRBJ2-5 | TRBV4-2 | many | TRBD2 | CASSETTSGKETQYF | TGTGCCAGCAGCGAAACGACTAGCGGGAAAGAGACCCAGTACTTC
TRBJ2-1 | TRBV12-3/TRBV12-4 | many | NA | CASSSLPGSKQFF | TGTGCCAGCAGTTCACTACCGGGAAGCAAGCAGTTCTTC
TRBJ2-1 | TRBV12-3/TRBV12-4 | NA | TRBD2 | CASSRSGLAGGSSYNEQFF | TGTGCCAGCAGTCGCAGCGGACTAGCGGGAGGAAGCTCCTACAATGAGCAGTTCTTC
TRBJ2-4 | TRBV29-1 | many | TRBD1 | CSVTQGANIQYF | TGCAGCGTGACCCAGGGGGCAAACATTCAGTACTTC
TRBJ2-7 | TRBV28 | NA | TRBD1 | CASSPHLTGMQPDDEQYF | TGTGCCAGCAGTCCCCACCTGACAGGGATGCAGCCGGACGACGAGCAGTACTTC
TRBJ1-4 | TRBV7-2 | few | NA | CASSSHKELFF | TGTGCCAGCAGCTCGCACAAGGAACTGTTTTTT
TRBJ2-2 | TRBV9 | many | TRBD2 | CASSGTSTNTGELFF | TGTGCCAGCAGCGGGACTAGCACGAACACCGGGGAGCTGTTTTTT
TRBJ2-1 | TRBV5-1 | many | NA | CASSLLRAAYNEQFF | TGCGCCAGCAGCTTGTTGCGAGCGGCCTACAATGAGCAGTTCTTC
TRBJ1-3 | TRBV4-2 | few | NA | CASSQDSSLSGNTIYF | TGTGCCAGCAGCCAAGATTCGTCCCTCTCTGGAAACACCATATATTTT
TRBJ2-1 | TRBV12-5 | many | NA | CASGLEAGSRSYNEQFF | TGTGCTAGTGGTTTGGAGGCAGGGTCCCGCTCCTACAATGAGCAGTTCTTC
TRBJ1-2 | TRBV20-1 | many | NA | CSARGRNGASYGYTF | TGCAGTGCCCGCGGGAGAAATGGGGCTAGTTATGGCTACACCTTC
TRBJ1-6 | TRBV27 | NA | TRBD1 | CASRWVQGSPLHF | TGTGCCAGCCGTTGGGTACAGGGGTCACCCCTCCACTTT
TRBJ2-2 | TRBV6-1 | many | NA | CASLSLGGTGELFF | TGTGCCAGCCTCAGTTTGGGGGGCACCGGGGAGCTGTTTTTT
TRBJ1-2 | TRBV20-1 | NA | TRBD1 | CSARASGQPSYGYTF | TGCAGTGCTAGAGCATCGGGACAGCCCTCCTATGGCTACACCTTC
TRBJ1-1 | TRBV9 | many | TRBD1 | CASSRGLGGAFF | TGTGCCAGCAGCAGGGGGCTCGGCGGAGCTTTCTTT
TRBJ1-6 | TRBV20-1 | many | NA | CSARYRESYNSPLHF | TGCAGTGCCCGGTACAGGGAATCCTATAATTCACCCCTCCACTTT
TRBJ2-6 | TRBV3-1 | few | TRBD2 | CASSQEGGGVRFSGANVLTF | TGTGCCAGCAGCCAAGAAGGCGGGGGGGTGCGATTCTCTGGGGCCAACGTCCTGACTTTC
TRBJ2-2 | TRBV5-5 | many | NA | CASTPDRTYTGELFF | TGTGCCAGCACTCCAGACAGGACCTACACCGGGGAGCTGTTTTTT
TRBJ1-5 | TRBV4-2 | NA | NA | CASSPYGGGGNQPQHF | TGTGCCAGCAGCCCCTATGGGGGGGGCGGCAATCAGCCCCAGCATTTT
TRBJ2-7 | TRBV5-1 | few | TRBD2 | CASSLKRLAGRTYEQYF | TGCGCCAGCAGCTTGAAACGACTAGCGGGACGTACCTACGAGCAGTACTTC
TRBJ2-7 | TRBV9 | many | NA | CASSVGGGNYEQYF | TGTGCCAGCAGCGTAGGGGGAGGAAACTACGAGCAGTACTTC
TRBJ2-7 | TRBV3-1 | many | TRBD2 | CASSQGPGLAVTYEQYF | TGTGCCAGCAGCCAAGGCCCTGGTCTAGCGGTGACCTACGAGCAGTACTTC
TRBJ2-3 | TRBV4-3 | many | NA | CASSQEVAGNTDTQYF | TGCGCCAGCAGCCAAGAAGTTGCGGGGAACACAGATACGCAGTATTTT
TRBJ1-2 | TRBV7-2 | many | NA | CASSTPAGFWGYTF | TGTGCCAGCAGCACGCCGGCCGGCTTTTGGGGCTACACCTTC